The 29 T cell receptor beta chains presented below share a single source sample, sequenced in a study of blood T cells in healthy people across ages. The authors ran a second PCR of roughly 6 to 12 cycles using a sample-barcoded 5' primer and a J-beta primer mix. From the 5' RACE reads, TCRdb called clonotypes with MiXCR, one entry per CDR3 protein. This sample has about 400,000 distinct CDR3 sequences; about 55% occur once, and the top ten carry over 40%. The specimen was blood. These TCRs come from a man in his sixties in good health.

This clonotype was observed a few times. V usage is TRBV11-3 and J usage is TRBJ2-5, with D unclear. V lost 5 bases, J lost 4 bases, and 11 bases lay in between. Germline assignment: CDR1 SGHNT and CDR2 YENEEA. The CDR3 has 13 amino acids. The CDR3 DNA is TGTGCCAGCAGCCCCCGCCTGGCAGAGACCCAGTACTTC. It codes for CASSPRLAETQYF. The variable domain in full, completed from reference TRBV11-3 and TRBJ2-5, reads EAGVVQSPRYKIIEKKQPVAFWCNPISGHNTLYWYLQNLGQGPELLIRYENEEAVDDSQLPKDRFSAERLKGVDSTLKIQPAELGDSAVYLCASSPRLAETQYFGPGTRLLVL.

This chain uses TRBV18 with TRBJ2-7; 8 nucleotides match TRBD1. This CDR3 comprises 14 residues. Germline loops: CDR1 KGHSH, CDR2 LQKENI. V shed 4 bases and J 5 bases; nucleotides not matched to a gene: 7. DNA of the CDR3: TGTGCCAGCTCACGTCAGGGGGCCCAAAACGAGCAGTACTTC. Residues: CASSRQGAQNEQYF.

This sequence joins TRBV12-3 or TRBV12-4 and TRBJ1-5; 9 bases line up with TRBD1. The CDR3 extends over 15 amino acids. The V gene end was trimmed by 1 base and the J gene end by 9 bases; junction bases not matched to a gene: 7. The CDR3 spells CASSLEGQGGRPQHF. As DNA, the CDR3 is TGTGCCAGCAGTTTAGAGGGACAGGGTGGACGGCCCCAGCATTTT.

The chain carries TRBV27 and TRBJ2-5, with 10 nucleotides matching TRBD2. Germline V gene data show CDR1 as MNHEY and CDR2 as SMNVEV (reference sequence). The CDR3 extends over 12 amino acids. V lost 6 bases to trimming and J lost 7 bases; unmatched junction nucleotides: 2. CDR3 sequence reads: CASRPSGGTQYF. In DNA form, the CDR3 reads TGTGCCAGCAGGCCTAGCGGGGGGACCCAGTACTTC.

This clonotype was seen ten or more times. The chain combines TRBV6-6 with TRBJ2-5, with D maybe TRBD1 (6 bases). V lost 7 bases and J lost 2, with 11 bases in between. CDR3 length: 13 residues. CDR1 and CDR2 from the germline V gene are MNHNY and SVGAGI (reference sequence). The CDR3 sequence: CASNRDIQETQYF. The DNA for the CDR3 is TGTGCCAGCAATCGGGACATACAAGAGACCCAGTACTTC.

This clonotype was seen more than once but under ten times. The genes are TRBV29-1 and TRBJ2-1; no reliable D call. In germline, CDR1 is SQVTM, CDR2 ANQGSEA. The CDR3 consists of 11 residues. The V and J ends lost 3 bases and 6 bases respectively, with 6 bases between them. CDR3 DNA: TGCAGCGTTGATTGGCGCAATGAGCAGTTCTTC. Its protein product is CSVDWRNEQFF.

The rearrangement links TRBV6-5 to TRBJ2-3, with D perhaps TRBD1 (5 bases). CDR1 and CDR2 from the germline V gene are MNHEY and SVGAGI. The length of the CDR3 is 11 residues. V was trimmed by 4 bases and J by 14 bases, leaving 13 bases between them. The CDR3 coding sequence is TGTGCCAGCAGTTTGGGGCCTCAATGGTATTTT. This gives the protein CASSLGPQWYF.

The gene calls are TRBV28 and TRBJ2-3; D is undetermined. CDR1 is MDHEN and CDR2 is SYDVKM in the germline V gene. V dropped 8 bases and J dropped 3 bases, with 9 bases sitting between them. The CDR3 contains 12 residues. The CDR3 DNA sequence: TGTGCCAGCTGCACGATGACAGATACGCAGTATTTT. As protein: CASCTMTDTQYF.

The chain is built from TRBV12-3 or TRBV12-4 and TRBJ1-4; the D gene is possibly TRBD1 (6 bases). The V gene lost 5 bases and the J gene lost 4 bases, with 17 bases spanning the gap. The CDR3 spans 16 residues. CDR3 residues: CASSGGPRLNNEKLFF. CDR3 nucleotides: TGTGCCAGCAGTGGGGGGCCTCGCCTTAATAATGAAAAACTGTTTTTT.

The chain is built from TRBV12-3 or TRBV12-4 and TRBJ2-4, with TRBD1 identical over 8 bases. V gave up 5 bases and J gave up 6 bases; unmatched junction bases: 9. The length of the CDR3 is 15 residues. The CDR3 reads CASSDPGGRGNIQYF. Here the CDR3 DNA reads TGTGCCAGCAGTGATCCAGGGGGCAGGGGAAACATTCAGTACTTC.

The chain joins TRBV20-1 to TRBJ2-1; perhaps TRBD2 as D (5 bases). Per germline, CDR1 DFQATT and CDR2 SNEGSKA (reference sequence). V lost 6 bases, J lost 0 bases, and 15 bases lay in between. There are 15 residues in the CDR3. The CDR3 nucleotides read TGCAGTGCGTCGGTAATGGGGAGCTCCTACAATGAGCAGTTCTTC. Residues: CSASVMGSSYNEQFF.

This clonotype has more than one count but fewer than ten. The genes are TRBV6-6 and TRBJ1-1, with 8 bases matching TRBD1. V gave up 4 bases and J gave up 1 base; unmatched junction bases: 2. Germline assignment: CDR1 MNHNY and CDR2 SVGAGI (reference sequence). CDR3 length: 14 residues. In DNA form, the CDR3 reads TGTGCCAGCAGTTCGGGACAGGCGAACACTGAAGCTTTCTTT. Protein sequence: CASSSGQANTEAFF.

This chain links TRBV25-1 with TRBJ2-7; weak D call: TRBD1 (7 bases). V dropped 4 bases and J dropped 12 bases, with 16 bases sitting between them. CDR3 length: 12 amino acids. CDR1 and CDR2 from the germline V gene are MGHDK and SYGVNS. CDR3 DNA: TGTGCCAGCAGTGGGATGGGGGGACAGAGGTACTTC. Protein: CASSGMGGQRYF.

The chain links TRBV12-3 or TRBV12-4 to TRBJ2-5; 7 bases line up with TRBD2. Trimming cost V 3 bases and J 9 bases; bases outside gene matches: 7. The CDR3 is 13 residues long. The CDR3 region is CASSFRAGQAQYF. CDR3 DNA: TGTGCCAGCAGTTTTCGAGCGGGGCAGGCCCAGTACTTC.

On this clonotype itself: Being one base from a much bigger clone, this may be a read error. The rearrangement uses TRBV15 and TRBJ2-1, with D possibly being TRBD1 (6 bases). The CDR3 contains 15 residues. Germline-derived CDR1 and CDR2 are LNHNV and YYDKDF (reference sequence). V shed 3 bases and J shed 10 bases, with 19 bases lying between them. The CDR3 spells CATSRERGFAYEQFF. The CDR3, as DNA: TGTGCCACCAGCAGGGAAAGGGGGTTCGCCTACGAGCAGTTCTTC.

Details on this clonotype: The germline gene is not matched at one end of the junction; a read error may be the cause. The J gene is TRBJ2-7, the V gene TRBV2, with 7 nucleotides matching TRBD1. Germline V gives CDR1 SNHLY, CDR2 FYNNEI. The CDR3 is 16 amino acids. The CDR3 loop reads CVSRLTRTGWENEQYF. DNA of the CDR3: TGTGTCAGCCGACTAACTCGGACAGGTTGGGAGAACGAGCAGTACTTC.

The CDR3, as DNA: TGTGCCAGCAGCGCCATTCGGTACTACGAGCAGTACTTC. Amino acid sequence: CASSAIRYYEQYF. The chain recombines TRBV7-8 with TRBJ2-4, with D uncertain. The J call may be incorrect, as the DNA end agrees better with TRBJ2-7. The CDR3 covers 13 residues. CDR1 SGHVS and CDR2 FQNEAQ come from the germline V gene.

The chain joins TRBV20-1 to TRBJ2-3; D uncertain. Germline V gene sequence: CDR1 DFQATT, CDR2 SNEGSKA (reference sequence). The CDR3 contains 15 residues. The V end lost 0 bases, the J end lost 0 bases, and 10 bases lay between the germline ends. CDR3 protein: CSARDAGPSTDTQYF. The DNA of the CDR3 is TGCAGTGCTAGAGATGCCGGACCGAGCACAGATACGCAGTATTTT.

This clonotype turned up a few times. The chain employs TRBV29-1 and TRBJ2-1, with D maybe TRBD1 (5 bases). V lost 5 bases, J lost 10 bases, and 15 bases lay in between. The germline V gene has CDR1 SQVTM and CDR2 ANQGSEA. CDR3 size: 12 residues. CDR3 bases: TGCAGCGTTCGAAGGGGCATCTACGAGCAGTTCTTC. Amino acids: CSVRRGIYEQFF.

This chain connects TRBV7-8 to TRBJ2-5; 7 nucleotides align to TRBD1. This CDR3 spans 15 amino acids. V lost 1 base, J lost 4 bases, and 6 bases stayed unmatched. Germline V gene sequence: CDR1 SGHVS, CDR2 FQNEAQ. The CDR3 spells CASSLGGGQRETQYF. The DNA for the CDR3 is TGTGCCAGCAGCTTAGGTGGGGGACAGAGAGAGACCCAGTACTTC.

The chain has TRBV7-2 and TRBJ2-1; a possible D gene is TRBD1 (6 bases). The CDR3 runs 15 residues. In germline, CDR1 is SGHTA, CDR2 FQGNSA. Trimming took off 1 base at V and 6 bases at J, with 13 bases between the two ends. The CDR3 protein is CASSLEQGPTNEQFF. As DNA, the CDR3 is TGTGCCAGCAGCTTAGAACAGGGCCCCACCAATGAGCAGTTCTTC. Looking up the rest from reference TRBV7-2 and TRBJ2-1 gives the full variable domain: GAGVSQSPSNKVTEKGKDVELRCDPISGHTALYWYRQSLGQGLEFLIYFQGNSAPDKSGLPSDRFSAERTGGSVSTLTIQRTQQEDSAVYLCASSLEQGPTNEQFFGPGTRLTVL.

CDR3 sequence (DNA): TGCAGTGCTCGGACAGGAAGCAATGAGCAGTTCTTC. As protein: CSARTGSNEQFF. The chain carries TRBV20-1 and TRBJ2-1, with 7 positions matching TRBD1. V lost 5 bases and J lost 6; bases outside the gene matches: 4. CDR1 is DFQATT and CDR2 is SNEGSKA in the germline V gene (reference sequence). The CDR3 spans 12 residues.

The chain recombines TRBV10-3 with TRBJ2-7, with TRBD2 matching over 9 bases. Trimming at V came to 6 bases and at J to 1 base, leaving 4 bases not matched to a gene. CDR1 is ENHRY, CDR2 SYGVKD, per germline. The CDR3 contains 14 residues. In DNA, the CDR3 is TGTGCCATCAGCTCTAGCGGGACGTCCTACGAGCAGTACTTC. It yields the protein CAISSSGTSYEQYF.

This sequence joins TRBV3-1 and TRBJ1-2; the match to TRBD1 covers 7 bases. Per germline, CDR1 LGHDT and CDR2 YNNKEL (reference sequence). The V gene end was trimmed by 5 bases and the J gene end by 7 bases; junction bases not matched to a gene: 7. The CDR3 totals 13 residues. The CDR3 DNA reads TGTGCCAGCAGCACGAGAGGGGGCGGTGGCTACACCTTC. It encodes CASSTRGGGGYTF.

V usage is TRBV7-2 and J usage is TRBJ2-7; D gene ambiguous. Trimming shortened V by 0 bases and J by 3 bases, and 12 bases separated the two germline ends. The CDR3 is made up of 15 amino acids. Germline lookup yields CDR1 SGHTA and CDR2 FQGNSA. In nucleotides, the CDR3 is TGTGCCAGCAGCTTAGCGAGCCAGGTTTACTACGAGCAGTACTTC. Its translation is CASSLASQVYYEQYF.

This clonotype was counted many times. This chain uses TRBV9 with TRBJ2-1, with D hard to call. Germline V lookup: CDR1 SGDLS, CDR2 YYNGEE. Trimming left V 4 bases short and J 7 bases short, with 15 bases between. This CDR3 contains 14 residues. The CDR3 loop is CASSQHLARNEQFF. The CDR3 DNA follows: TGTGCCAGCAGCCAACACCTGGCTAGGAATGAGCAGTTCTTC.

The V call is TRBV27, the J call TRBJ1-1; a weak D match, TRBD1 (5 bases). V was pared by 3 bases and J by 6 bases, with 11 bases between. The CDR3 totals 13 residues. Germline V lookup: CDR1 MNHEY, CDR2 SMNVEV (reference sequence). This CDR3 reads CASSLRGRAEAFF. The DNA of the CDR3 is TGTGCCAGCAGTTTGCGGGGACGCGCTGAAGCTTTCTTT.

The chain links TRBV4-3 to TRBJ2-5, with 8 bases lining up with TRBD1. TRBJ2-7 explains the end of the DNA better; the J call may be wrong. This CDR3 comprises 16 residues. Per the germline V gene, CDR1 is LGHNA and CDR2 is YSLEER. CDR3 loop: CASSQVSRTGPYEQYF. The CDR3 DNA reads TGCGCCAGCAGCCAAGTTTCGAGGACAGGGCCCTACGAGCAGTACTTC.

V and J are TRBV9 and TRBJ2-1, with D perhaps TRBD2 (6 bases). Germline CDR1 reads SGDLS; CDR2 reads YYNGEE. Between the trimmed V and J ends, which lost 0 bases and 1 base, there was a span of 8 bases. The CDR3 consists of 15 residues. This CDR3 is CASSVGRDSYNEQFF. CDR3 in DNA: TGTGCCAGCAGCGTAGGGCGGGATTCCTACAATGAGCAGTTCTTC.